This T cell receptor (beta chain) appears in the sequencing data of a study of blood T cell repertoires in COVID-19 (dated by TCRdb to 2018 to 2021). The study in broad terms: Samples covering the acute and convalescent phases of COVID-19 were provided by collaborators in the United States, Italy and Spain. The prospective study material was composed of cDNA or gDNA derived from T cells, B-cell-depleted T cells, or PBMCs. Subjects who had been exposed to COVID-19, were actively infected with it, or had recovered from it provided the deeply sampled blood TCRbeta repertoires that made up the dataset. The repertoires were released in a freely available public database intended as a resource for research on the immune response to SARS-CoV-2. Samples came from the ongoing ImmuneRACE study (first 160 participants) plus 1,254 subjects from 6 global collaborators. The sample metadata nearly always contained a de-identified subject ID, COVID-19 status, age in years and sex. Where available, HLA class I and class II types were taken from metadata supplied by the sample provider and were not determined by assay-based typing.

General findings and caveats noted by the study authors: The amount of clinical and demographic metadata varied by source and participant and was provided uncurated.

At one collaborating source in Seattle, patients were enrolled during active infection and were followed longitudinally through the course of disease. Collaborating institutions collected whole blood in K2EDTA tubes following their own protocols. For TCRbeta analysis, collaborator samples were shipped as frozen whole blood, as isolated PBMCs, or as DNA extracted from either sample type. The immunoSEQ Assay, a bias-controlled multiplex PCR, was used to amplify TCRbeta CDR3 regions from genomic DNA. The study's own analysis went as follows. Nucleated cell counts per sample were estimated from amplification of reference gene primers within the assay. Sequence reads were collapsed and filtered to measure the absolute abundance of every unique TCRbeta CDR3 rearrangement. For each sample, productive Simpson clonality was calculated as the square root of Simpson's diversity index across productive rearrangements. TCRdb took over this immuneACCESS table, retaining in-frame rearrangements with V and J assigned. Such tables are incomplete; in checked studies, under half of the missing clones stem from an unresolved V gene, and the remainder is unexplained. V and J calls and clone size come straight from that table; D and trimming were deduced from the DNA. In all, the sample holds 250,000 to 300,000 clones, and about 89% of those were seen once. 2% to 2.5% of the sample is taken by the ten largest.

The CDR3 has 15 amino acids, counting the end cysteine and phenylalanine. The entry retains the CDR3 DNA only, 45 bases that are in frame from base 1. V is clipped by 0 bases and J by 5 bases, and the sequence between their germline boundaries is 15 bases long. From the germline V gene, CDR1 is SGDLS and CDR2 is YYNGEE. Points on this clone: It lacks a known antigen. No much larger clone is present one base from it, and per-base qualities are unavailable.

The receptor was isolated from a woman in her twenties or thirties with COVID-19, enrolled during active disease. Source material: peripheral blood. Recombination linked TRBV9 to TRBJ2-7; possibly the D gene is TRBD1, per 5 matching bases. Read as DNA, the sequence is TGTGCCAGCAGCGTAGGGGGCGGTATAGGGGACGAGCAGTACTTC. This gives the protein CASSVGGGIGDEQYF.